This TCR beta chain was observed in a study of blood T cell repertoires in COVID-19. Study in general: Material from acute and convalescent COVID-19 was sourced from the United States, Italy and Spain.

Germline values: CDR1 KGHSH, CDR2 LQKENI. The CDR3 sequence is 17 residues long. Germline trimming cut 2 bases from V and 0 bases from J; bases unmatched to any gene: 6. No more than 2 weeks before study entry, exposed participants had met a case of COVID-19. The data were produced by immunoSEQ multiplex PCR, yet TCRdb's version contains in-frame clones alone and is incomplete. The table includes roughly 200,000 clones, around four fifths detected once. This clone was detected only a few times. The specimen was PBMCs or T cells enriched from blood (not recorded which). This chain uses TRBV18 with TRBJ1-1; 10 bases line up with TRBD1. This clonotype was obtained from a woman aged 45-59 years who had been exposed to COVID-19. CDR3: CASSPSQTGGLNTEAFF. CDR3 DNA: TGTGCCAGCTCACCATCCCAGACAGGGGGCTTGAACACTGAAGCTTTCTTT. The full variable domain, completed using reference TRBV18 and TRBJ1-1, is NAGVMQNPRHLVRRRGQEARLRCSPMKGHSHVYWYRQLPEEGLKFMVYLQKENIIDESGMPKERFSAEFPKEGPSILRIQQVVRGDSAAYFCASSPSQTGGLNTEAFFGQGTRLTVV.